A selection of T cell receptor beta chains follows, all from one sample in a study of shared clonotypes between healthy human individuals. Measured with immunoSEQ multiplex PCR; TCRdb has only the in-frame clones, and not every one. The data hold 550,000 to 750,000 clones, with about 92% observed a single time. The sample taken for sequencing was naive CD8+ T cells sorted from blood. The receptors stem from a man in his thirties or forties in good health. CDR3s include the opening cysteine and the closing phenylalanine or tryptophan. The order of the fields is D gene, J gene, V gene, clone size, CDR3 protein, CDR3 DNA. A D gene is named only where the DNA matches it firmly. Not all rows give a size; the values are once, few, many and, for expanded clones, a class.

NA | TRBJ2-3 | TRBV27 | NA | CASNLQGTDTQYF | TGTGCCAGCAACCTACAGGGCACAGATACGCAGTATTTT
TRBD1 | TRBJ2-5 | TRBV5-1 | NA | CASSSTEGAARETQYF | TGCGCCAGCAGCTCAACAGAGGGGGCGGCCAGAGAGACCCAGTACTTC
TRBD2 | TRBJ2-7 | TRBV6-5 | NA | CASTGLAGAYEQYF | TGTGCCAGCACCGGACTAGCGGGAGCCTACGAGCAGTACTTC
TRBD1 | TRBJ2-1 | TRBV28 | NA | CASSFPTGTGHSSSYNEQFF | TGTGCCAGCAGTTTCCCTACCGGGACAGGCCACTCGAGCTCCTACAATGAGCAGTTCTTC
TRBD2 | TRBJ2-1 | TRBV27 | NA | CASSSGLVNEQFF | TGTGCCAGCAGTTCGGGACTAGTAAATGAGCAGTTCTTC
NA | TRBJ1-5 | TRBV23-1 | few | CASSQSWGPQDHNQPQHF | TGCGCCAGCAGTCAATCGTGGGGCCCTCAGGACCACAATCAGCCCCAGCATTTT
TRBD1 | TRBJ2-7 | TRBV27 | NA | CASSLGTGGPHEQYF | TGTGCCAGCAGTCTAGGGACAGGGGGCCCCCACGAGCAGTACTTC
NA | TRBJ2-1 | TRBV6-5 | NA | CATGTPVDEQFF | TGTGCCACCGGGACCCCGGTCGATGAGCAGTTCTTC
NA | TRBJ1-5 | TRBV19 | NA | CASEDRAGPQHF | TGTGCCAGTGAGGACCGGGCGGGGCCCCAGCATTTT
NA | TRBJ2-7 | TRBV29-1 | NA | CSVEEGVDWGRGSYEQYF | TGCAGCGTTGAAGAGGGGGTCGACTGGGGTCGGGGCTCCTACGAGCAGTACTTC
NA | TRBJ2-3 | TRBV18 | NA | CASSPRNRRDDTDTQYF | TGTGCCAGCTCACCACGTAATCGGCGGGATGACACAGATACGCAGTATTTT
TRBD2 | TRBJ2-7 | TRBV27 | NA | CASSTRGLAEYYEQYF | TGTGCCAGCAGCACCAGGGGACTAGCGGAATACTACGAGCAGTACTTC
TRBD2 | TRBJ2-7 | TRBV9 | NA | CASSFRLARSSYEQYF | TGTGCCAGCAGCTTCCGACTAGCGAGAAGCTCCTACGAGCAGTACTTC
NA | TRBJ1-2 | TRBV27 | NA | CASSMTSYYGYTF | TGTGCCAGCAGCATGACAAGCTACTATGGCTACACCTTC
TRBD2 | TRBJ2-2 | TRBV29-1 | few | CSVVLAGHTGELFF | TGCAGCGTTGTACTAGCGGGTCATACCGGGGAGCTGTTTTTT
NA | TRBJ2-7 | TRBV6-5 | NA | CASSYSGATYEQYF | TGTGCCAGCAGTTACTCGGGAGCCACCTACGAGCAGTACTTC
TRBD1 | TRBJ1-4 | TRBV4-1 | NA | CASSQRQGGIGGKLFF | TGCGCCAGCAGCCAACGACAGGGAGGAATCGGTGGAAAACTGTTTTTT
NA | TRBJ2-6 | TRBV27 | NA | CASSSIHGTAGANVLTF | TGTGCCAGCAGTTCAATTCACGGGACTGCTGGGGCCAACGTCCTGACTTTC
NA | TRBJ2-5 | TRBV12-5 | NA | CASGLELLPQETQYF | TGTGCTAGTGGTTTAGAACTTCTACCACAAGAGACCCAGTACTTC
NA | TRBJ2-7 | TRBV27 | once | CASSFIPAVTYEQYF | TGTGCCAGCAGTTTCATCCCGGCGGTTACCTACGAGCAGTACTTC
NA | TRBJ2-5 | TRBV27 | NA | CASSLTPYQETQYF | TGTGCCAGCAGTTTAACCCCGTACCAAGAGACCCAGTACTTC
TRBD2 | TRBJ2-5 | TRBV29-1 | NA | CSVESLAGEQETQYF | TGCAGCGTTGAATCCCTAGCGGGAGAGCAAGAGACCCAGTACTTC
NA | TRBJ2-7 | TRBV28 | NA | CASRSIRQETYEQYF | TGTGCCAGCCGTTCGATAAGACAGGAGACCTACGAGCAGTACTTC
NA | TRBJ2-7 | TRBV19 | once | CASSTGSFGEQYF | TGTGCCAGTAGTACAGGGTCTTTCGGCGAGCAGTACTTC
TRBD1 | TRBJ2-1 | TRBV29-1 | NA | CSVEGLYTWDRNEQFF | TGCAGCGTTGAAGGGTTATACACCTGGGACAGGAATGAGCAGTTCTTC
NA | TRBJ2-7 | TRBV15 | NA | CATSRDRMRSYEQYF | TGTGCCACCAGCAGAGATCGAATGAGGTCCTACGAGCAGTACTTC
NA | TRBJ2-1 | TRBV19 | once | CASSIIVWDQGEQFF | TGTGCCAGTAGTATTATCGTTTGGGACCAGGGGGAGCAGTTCTTC
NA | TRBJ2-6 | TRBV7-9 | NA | CASSSTRGSGANVLTF | TGTGCCAGCAGCTCCACCCGGGGTTCTGGGGCCAACGTCCTGACTTTC
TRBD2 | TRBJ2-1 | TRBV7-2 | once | CASSYSGRRASGMWNEQFF | TGTGCCAGCAGCTATTCTGGCCGGCGGGCTAGCGGCATGTGGAATGAGCAGTTCTTC